Sequencing of this TCR beta chain was carried out in a study of yellow fever vaccine responses in identical twins. Points on this clonotype: Its specificity is unknown.

Trimming at V came to 4 bases and at J to 4 bases, leaving 6 bases not matched to a gene. The CDR3 covers 14 residues. Germline V lookup: CDR1 SGHRS, CDR2 YFSETQ. Whole-study results and caveats: Each twin's T cell response to the vaccine was reported to look partly convergent and partly personalized.

Each CDR3 protein is one row after TCRdb ran MiXCR on the RT-PCR reads. The sample consists of about 34,000 distinct CDR3 sequences, roughly three fifths of them appearing once. The TCR was taken from a woman aged 18-30 years who received the yellow fever vaccine. The chain carries TRBV5-1 and TRBJ2-5, with 8 nucleotides matching TRBD1. Sequenced material: T cells from blood (PBMCs), unsorted or a sorted subset (not recorded which), taken before or after yellow fever vaccination (not recorded which). CDR3 protein: CASSEGQDSETQYF. In DNA form, the CDR3 reads TGCGCCAGCAGCGAGGGACAGGATTCAGAGACCCAGTACTTC.